This T cell receptor beta chain is from a study of early T cells in non-severe SARS-CoV-2 infection. Across the whole study: Chains stayed unpaired after sequencing of bulk RNA from unsorted whole blood.

As part of library construction, unique molecular identifiers were attached to individual cDNA molecules. TCRdb called the 5' RACE reads again in MiXCR, with one record for every CDR3 protein. Altogether tens of thousands of distinct CDR3 sequences are present, roughly a tenth being singletons, with the ten largest covering approximately 5.9%. V was clipped by 3 bases and J by 0 bases, with 13 bases between them. The CDR3 is made up of 16 amino acids. Germline V gene lookup returns CDR1 SGDLS and CDR2 YYNGEE. The gene calls are TRBV9 and TRBJ2-1; D gene unclear. This clonotype was obtained from an adult who was a healthcare worker with PCR-confirmed SARS-CoV-2 infection or an uninfected control (not recorded which). The sequenced sample consisted of whole blood. The CDR3 loop reads CASSARLISSYNEQFF. The CDR3 DNA is TGTGCCAGCAGCGCCAGACTCATAAGCTCCTACAATGAGCAGTTCTTC.